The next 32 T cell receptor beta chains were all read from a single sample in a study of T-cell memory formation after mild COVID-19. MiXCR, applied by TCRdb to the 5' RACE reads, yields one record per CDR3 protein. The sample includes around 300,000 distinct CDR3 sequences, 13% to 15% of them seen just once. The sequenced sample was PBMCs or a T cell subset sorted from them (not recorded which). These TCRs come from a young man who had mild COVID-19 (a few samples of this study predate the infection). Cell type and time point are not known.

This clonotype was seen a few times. The CDR3 region has the DNA TGCAGCGTTGAGGGCCAGGCCGGAGAGACCCAGTACTTC. Amino acid sequence: CSVEGQAGETQYF. This rearrangement joins TRBV29-1 to TRBJ2-5, with D unresolved. Germline V gene sequence: CDR1 SQVTM, CDR2 ANQGSEA. Trimming removed 3 bases at V and 4 bases at J, with 12 bases between. The CDR3 is 13 residues long.

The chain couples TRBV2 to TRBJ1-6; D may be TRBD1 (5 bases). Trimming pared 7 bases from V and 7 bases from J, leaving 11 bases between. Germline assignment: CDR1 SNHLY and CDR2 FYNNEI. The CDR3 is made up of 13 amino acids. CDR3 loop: CASNRDLNSPLHF. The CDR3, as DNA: TGTGCCAGCAACCGGGACCTAAATTCACCCCTCCACTTT.

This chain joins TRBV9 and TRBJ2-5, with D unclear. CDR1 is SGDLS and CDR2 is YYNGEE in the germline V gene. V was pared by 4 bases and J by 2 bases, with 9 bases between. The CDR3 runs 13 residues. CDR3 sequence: CASSPPRQETQYF. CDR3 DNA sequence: TGTGCCAGCAGCCCCCCCCGTCAAGAGACCCAGTACTTC.

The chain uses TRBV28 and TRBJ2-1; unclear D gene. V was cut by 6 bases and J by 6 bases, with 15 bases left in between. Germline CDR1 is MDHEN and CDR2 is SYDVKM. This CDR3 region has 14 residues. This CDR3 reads CASSPILRANEQFF. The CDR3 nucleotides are TGTGCCAGCAGCCCCATCCTCCGGGCCAATGAGCAGTTCTTC.

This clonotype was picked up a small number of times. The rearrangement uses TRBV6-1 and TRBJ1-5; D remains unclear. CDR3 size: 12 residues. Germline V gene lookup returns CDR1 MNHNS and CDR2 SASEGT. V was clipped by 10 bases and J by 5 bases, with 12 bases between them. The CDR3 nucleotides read TGTGCCACCTCGTTTGGTTATCAGCCCCAGCATTTT. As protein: CATSFGYQPQHF.

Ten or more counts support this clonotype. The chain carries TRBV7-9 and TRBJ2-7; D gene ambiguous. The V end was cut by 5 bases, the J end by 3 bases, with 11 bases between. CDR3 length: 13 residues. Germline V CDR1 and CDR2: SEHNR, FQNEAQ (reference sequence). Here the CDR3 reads CASSPRDDYEQYV. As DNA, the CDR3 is TGTGCCAGCAGCCCCCGCGACGACTACGAGCAGTACGTC.

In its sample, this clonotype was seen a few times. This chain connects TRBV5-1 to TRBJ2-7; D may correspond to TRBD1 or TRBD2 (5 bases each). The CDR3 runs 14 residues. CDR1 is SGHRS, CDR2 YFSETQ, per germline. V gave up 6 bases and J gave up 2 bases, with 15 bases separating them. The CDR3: CASTVGRGAYEQYF. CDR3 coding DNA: TGCGCCAGCACGGTCGGGCGAGGGGCCTACGAGCAGTACTTC.

In DNA, the CDR3 is TGTGCCAGCAGCATGACTAGCGGGGTTGAGACCCAGTACTTC. Translation: CASSMTSGVETQYF. V is TRBV7-2 and J is TRBJ2-5, with 11 bases matching TRBD2. The CDR3 is 14 residues long. Germline CDR1 SGHTA, CDR2 FQGNSA. The V gene end was trimmed by 5 bases and the J gene end by 5 bases; junction bases not matched to a gene: 4.

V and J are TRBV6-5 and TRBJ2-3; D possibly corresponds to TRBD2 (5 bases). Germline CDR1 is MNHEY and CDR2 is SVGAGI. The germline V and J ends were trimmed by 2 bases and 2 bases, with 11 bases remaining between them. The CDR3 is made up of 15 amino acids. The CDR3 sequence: CASSYKDFPTDTQYF. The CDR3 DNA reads TGTGCCAGCAGTTACAAGGACTTCCCCACAGATACGCAGTATTTT.

The CDR3 loop is CASSLDTGGEQYF. The CDR3 DNA reads TGCGCCAGCAGCTTGGATACAGGGGGCGAGCAGTACTTC. The chain has TRBV5-1 and TRBJ2-7, with 8 bases that match TRBD1. The CDR3 length is 13 residues. V shed 0 bases, J shed 6 bases, and the junction held 2 bases outside the gene matches. Germline V lookup: CDR1 SGHRS, CDR2 YFSETQ.

The CDR3 loop is CASSYLQGGGEKLFF. The CDR3 DNA sequence: TGTGCCAGCAGTTACCTACAGGGGGGCGGTGAAAAACTGTTTTTT. The chain recombines TRBV6-5 with TRBJ1-4, with 8 bases fitting TRBD1. From germline, CDR1 is MNHEY and CDR2 SVGAGI. The trim removed 2 bases at V and 7 bases at J, leaving 6 bases unmatched. This CDR3 spans 15 amino acids.

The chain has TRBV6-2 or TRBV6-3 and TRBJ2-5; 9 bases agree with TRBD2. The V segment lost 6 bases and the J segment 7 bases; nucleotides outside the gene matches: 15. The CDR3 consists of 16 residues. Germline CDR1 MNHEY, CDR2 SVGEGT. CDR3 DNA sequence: TGTGCCAGCAGAAGCTCCGGGACTAGCCTTTCCCGGACCCAGTACTTC. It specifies CASRSSGTSLSRTQYF.

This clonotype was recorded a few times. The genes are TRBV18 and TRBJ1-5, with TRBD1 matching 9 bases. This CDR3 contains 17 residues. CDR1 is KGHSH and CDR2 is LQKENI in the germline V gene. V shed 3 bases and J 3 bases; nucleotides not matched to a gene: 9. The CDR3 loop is CASSPLPGQGNNQPQHF. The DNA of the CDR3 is TGTGCCAGCTCACCCCTCCCGGGACAGGGTAACAATCAGCCCCAGCATTTT.

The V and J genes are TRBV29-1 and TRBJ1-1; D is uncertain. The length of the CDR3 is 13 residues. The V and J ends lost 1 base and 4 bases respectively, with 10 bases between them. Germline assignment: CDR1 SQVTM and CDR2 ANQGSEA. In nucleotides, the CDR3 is TGCAGCGTTGAAGGGGGTCGGGGCACTGAAGCTTTCTTT. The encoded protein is CSVEGGRGTEAFF.

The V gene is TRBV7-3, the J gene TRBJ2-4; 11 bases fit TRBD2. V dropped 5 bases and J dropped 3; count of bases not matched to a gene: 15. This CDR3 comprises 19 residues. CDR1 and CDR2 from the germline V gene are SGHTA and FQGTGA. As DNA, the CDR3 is TGTGCCAGCAGCCTACGGAACCCCCTAGCGGGGGGTAGCAAAAACATTCAGTACTTC. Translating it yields CASSLRNPLAGGSKNIQYF.

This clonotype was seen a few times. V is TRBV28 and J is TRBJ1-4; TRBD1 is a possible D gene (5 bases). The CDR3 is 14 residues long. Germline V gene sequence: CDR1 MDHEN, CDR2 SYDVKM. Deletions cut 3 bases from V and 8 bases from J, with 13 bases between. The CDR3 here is CASSFLGVKEKLFF. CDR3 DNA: TGTGCCAGCAGTTTCTTAGGGGTAAAGGAAAAACTGTTTTTT.

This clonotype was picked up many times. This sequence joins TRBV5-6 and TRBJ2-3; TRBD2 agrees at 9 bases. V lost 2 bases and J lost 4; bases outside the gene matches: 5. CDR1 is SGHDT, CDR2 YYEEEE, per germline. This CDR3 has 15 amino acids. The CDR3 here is CASSLRGGGADTQYF. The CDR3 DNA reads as TGTGCCAGCAGCTTACGCGGGGGGGGCGCAGATACGCAGTATTTT. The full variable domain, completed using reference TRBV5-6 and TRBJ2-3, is DAGVTQSPTHLIKTRGQQVTLRCSPKSGHDTVSWYQQALGQGPQFIFQYYEEEERQRGNFPDRFSGHQFPNYSSELNVNALLLGDSALYLCASSLRGGGADTQYFGPGTRLTVL.

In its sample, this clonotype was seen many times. The CDR3 coding sequence is TGTGCCAGCAGTCCCAGTGGGACTAGCGGGGTACGAGGGCAGTACGTC. Its translation: CASSPSGTSGVRGQYV. The chain recombines TRBV28 with TRBJ2-7; the match to TRBD2 covers 13 bases. The CDR3 is made up of 16 amino acids. Per the germline V gene, CDR1 is MDHEN and CDR2 is SYDVKM. Trimming cost V 5 bases and J 9 bases; bases outside gene matches: 13.

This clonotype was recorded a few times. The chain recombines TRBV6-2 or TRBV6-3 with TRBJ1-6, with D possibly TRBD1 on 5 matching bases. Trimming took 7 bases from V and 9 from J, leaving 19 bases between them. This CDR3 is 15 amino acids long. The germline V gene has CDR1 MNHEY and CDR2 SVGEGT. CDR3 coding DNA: TGTGCCAGCAATGGACATCTTGCCCGTTCTTCACCCCTCCACTTT. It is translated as CASNGHLARSSPLHF.

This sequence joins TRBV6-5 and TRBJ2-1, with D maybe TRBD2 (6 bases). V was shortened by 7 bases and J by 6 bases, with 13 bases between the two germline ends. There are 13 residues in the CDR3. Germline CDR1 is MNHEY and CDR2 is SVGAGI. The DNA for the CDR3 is TGTGCCAGCACCTGGAGGGGAGGCAATGAGCAGTTCTTC. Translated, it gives CASTWRGGNEQFF.

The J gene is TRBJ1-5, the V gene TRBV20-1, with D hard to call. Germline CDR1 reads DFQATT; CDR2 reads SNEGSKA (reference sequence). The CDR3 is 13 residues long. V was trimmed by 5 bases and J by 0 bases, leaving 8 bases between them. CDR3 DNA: TGCAGTGCTGGCGGGTATAGCAATCAGCCCCAGCATTTT. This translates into CSAGGYSNQPQHF.

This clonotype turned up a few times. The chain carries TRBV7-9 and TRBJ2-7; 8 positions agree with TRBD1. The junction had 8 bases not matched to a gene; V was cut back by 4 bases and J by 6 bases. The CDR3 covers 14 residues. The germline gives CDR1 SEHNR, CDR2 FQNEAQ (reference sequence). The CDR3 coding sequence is TGTGCCAGCAGCTCAGGGGGCGCCGCATTCGAGCAGTACTTC. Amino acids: CASSSGGAAFEQYF.

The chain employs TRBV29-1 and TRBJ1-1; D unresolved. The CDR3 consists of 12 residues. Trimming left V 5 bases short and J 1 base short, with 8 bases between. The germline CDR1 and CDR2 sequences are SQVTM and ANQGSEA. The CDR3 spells CSVSRQNTEAFF. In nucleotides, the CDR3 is TGCAGCGTTAGTCGACAGAACACTGAAGCTTTCTTT.

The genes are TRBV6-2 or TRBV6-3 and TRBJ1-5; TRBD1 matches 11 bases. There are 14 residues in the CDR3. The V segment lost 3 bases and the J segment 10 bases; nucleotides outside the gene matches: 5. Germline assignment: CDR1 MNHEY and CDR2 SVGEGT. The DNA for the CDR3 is TGTGCCAGCAGTTATTCGGACAGGGGGCCCCCCCAGCATTTT. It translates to CASSYSDRGPPQHF.

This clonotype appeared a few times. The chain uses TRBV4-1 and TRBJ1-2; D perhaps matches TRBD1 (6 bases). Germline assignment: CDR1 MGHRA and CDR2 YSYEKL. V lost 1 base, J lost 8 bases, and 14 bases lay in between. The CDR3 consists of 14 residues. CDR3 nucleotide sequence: TGCGCCAGCAGCCAAGTCGGGGGGACAAACGGCTACACCTTC. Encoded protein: CASSQVGGTNGYTF.

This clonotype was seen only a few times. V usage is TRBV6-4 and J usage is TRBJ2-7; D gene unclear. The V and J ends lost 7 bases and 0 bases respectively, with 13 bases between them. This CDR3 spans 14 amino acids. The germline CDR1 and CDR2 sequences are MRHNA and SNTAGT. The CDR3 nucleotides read TGTGCCAGCAACGCAGGTTCAAGCTCCTACGAGCAGTACGTC. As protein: CASNAGSSSYEQYV.

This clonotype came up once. The CDR3 here is CASSLFEGATETQYF. In DNA form, the CDR3 reads TGTGCCAGCAGTTTGTTTGAGGGGGCTACAGAGACCCAGTACTTC. The chain joins TRBV12-3 or TRBV12-4 to TRBJ2-5, with 7 bases matching TRBD1. J lost 4 bases, V lost 3 bases, and 8 bases had no gene match. The length of the CDR3 is 15 residues.

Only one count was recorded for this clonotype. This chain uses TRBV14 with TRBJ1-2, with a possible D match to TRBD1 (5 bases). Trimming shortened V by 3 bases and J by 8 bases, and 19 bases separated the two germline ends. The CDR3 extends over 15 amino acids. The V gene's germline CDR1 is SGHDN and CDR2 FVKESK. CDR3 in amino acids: CASSHPAGSLGGYTF. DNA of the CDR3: TGTGCCAGCAGCCACCCTGCAGGGTCGTTGGGCGGCTACACCTTC.

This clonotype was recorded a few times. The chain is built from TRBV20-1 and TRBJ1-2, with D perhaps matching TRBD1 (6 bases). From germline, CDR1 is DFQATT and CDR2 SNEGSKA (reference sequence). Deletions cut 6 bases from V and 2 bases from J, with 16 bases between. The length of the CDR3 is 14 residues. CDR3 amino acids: CSAREGGRNYGYTF. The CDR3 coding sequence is TGCAGTGCCCGGGAGGGGGGTCGAAACTATGGCTACACCTTC.

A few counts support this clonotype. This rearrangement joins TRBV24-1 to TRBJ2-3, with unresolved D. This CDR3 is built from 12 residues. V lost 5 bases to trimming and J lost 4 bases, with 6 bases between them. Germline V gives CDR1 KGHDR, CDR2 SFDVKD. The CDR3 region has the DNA TGTGCCACCAGTGGCCAGGCAGATACGCAGTATTTT. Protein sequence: CATSGQADTQYF.

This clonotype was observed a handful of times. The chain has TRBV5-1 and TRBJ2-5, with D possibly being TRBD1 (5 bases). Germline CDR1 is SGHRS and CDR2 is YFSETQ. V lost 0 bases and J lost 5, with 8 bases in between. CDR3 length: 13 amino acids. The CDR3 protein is CASSLEGFETQYF. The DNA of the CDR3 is TGCGCCAGCAGCTTGGAGGGGTTCGAGACCCAGTACTTC.

The CDR3 DNA sequence: TGTGCCAGCAGAGTATACGGTTTCCAAGAGACCCAGTACTTC. Translated, it gives CASRVYGFQETQYF. This chain joins TRBV6-2 or TRBV6-3 and TRBJ2-5, with D uncertain. V was shortened by 6 bases and J by 1 base, with 12 bases between the two germline ends. The CDR3 spans 14 residues. The germline CDR1 and CDR2 sequences are MNHEY and SVGEGT.